This T cell receptor beta chain was documented in a study of radiation and T cells in renal cell carcinoma. This sample's time point: blood 4 weeks post-SBRT, at nephrectomy. Treatment indicated: 15 Gy SBRT to primary tumor, nephrectomy 4 weeks later. Nephrectomy followed 15 Gy stereotactic body radiation by 4 weeks. Trimming took 1 base from V and 6 from J, leaving 10 bases between them. Germline assignment: CDR1 SGHTA and CDR2 FQGNSA. The CDR3 totals 14 residues. TCRdb keeps only in-frame clones here, not all; method: immunoSEQ multiplex PCR. The sample consists of around 140,000 clones, approximately 86% of them appearing once.

This chain links TRBV7-2 with TRBJ2-1, with D perhaps given as TRBD1 or TRBD2 (5 bases each). This sequence originates from a woman in her forties or fifties with renal cell carcinoma. Sequenced here: blood, sampled from a patient whose treatment included radiotherapy and nephrectomy. CDR3 nucleotide sequence: TGTGCCAGCAGCTTAGGTGGGGACGGCAATGAGCAGTTCTTC. Amino acids: CASSLGGDGNEQFF.